The 3 T cell receptor beta chains given below trace back to one sample, sequenced in a study of T cell changes during pregnancy in multiple sclerosis. Clones were read by immunoSEQ multiplex PCR, and TCRdb kept only the in-frame ones, dropping some. The sample lists tens of thousands of clones; 80% to 95% were seen once. This specimen consisted of peripheral blood, obtained after pregnancy. These receptors were collected from a female donor in good health, enrolled as a control in a pregnancy study.

This rearrangement joins TRBV19 to TRBJ1-2, with D perhaps matching TRBD1 (5 bases). V was trimmed by 3 bases and J by 5 bases, leaving 13 bases between them. CDR1 is LNHDA and CDR2 is SQIVND in the germline V gene (reference sequence). There are 14 residues in the CDR3. This CDR3 reads CASSIGAAAYGYTF. The DNA for the CDR3 is TGTGCCAGTAGTATTGGGGCAGCAGCTTATGGCTACACCTTC.

This chain joins TRBV6-1 and TRBJ1-1; 10 positions match TRBD1. The V gene end was trimmed by 2 bases and the J gene end by 4 bases; junction bases not matched to a gene: 4. Germline lookup yields CDR1 MNHNS and CDR2 SASEGT. The CDR3 spans 15 residues. The CDR3 DNA reads TGTGCCAGCAGTGAAAGTGGGACAGGGGCCACTGAAGCTTTCTTT. This codes for CASSESGTGATEAFF.

V usage is TRBV4-1 and J usage is TRBJ2-2; 7 bases map to TRBD2. The trim removed 1 base at V and 7 bases at J, leaving 9 bases unmatched. The V gene's germline CDR1 is MGHRA and CDR2 YSYEKL. This CDR3 contains 16 residues. The CDR3, as DNA: TGCGCCAGCAGCCAAGTGGGGGGGAGCGTCAGCGGGGAGCTGTTTTTT. Translated, it gives CASSQVGGSVSGELFF.